These 18 T cell receptor beta chains were sequenced from one sample in a study of OX40 agonist ivuxolimab in advanced cancers. The library was generated by the immunoSEQ multiplex PCR assay. What TCRdb holds here is the immuneACCESS table cut down to in-frame rearrangements. Part of the clones is not present; checked against another copy, under half of the missing clones reflect an unresolved V gene, and the others are unexplained. This sample is represented by 48,000 or so clones; about nine tenths of them were singletons. The ten top clones hold about 7% of the sample. The sequencing used CD4+ or CD8+ T cells sorted from blood, collected in a trial of the OX40 agonist ivuxolimab. Receptor source: an adult with an advanced solid tumor such as melanoma, head and neck, liver or kidney cancer.

The rearrangement uses TRBV7-8 and TRBJ1-1, with D unclear. Germline CDR1 SGHVS, CDR2 FQNEAQ. The length of the CDR3 is 14 residues. Between the trimmed V and J ends, which lost 3 bases and 0 bases, there was a span of 8 bases. CDR3 sequence (DNA): TGTGCCAGCAGCTTCCAGAAGTTGAACACTGAAGCTTTCTTT. This encodes CASSFQKLNTEAFF.

V is TRBV19 and J is TRBJ2-6; D gene unclear. The CDR3 is 16 residues long. Germline V CDR1 and CDR2: LNHDA, SQIVND (reference sequence). Deletions cut 4 bases from V and 3 bases from J, with 13 bases between. Here the CDR3 reads CASSNYPGSGANVLTF. CDR3 sequence (DNA): TGTGCCAGTAGTAACTATCCGGGCAGTGGGGCCAACGTCCTGACTTTC. Full variable domain (rest looked up from reference TRBV19 and TRBJ2-6): DGGITQSPKYLFRKEGQNVTLSCEQNLNHDAMYWYRQDPGQGLRLIYYSQIVNDFQKGDIAEGYSVSREKKESFPLTVTSAQKNPTAFYLCASSNYPGSGANVLTFGAGSRLTVL.

CDR3 sequence: CASSLGAGGMASNEQFF. CDR3 nucleotide sequence: TGCGCCAGCAGCTTGGGTGCGGGGGGGATGGCGAGCAATGAGCAGTTCTTC. The chain uses TRBV5-1 and TRBJ2-1; 9 positions match TRBD2. This CDR3 comprises 17 residues. Germline loops: CDR1 SGHRS, CDR2 YFSETQ. The V and J ends lost 0 bases and 6 bases, in that order; junction bases with no gene match: 10.

This chain uses TRBV6-5 with TRBJ1-4, with 7 bases aligning to TRBD1. Germline V gene data show CDR1 as MNHEY and CDR2 as SVGAGI. The CDR3 loop spans 15 amino acids. The V segment lost 0 bases and the J segment 4 bases; nucleotides outside the gene matches: 2. CDR3 bases: TGTGCCAGCAGTTACTCGCGGGACAGTAATGAAAAACTGTTTTTT. It specifies CASSYSRDSNEKLFF.

This clone was recorded only once. The chain employs TRBV28 and TRBJ1-3; the match to TRBD1 covers 7 bases. The CDR3 has 18 residues. V shed 1 base, J shed 2 bases, and the junction held 11 bases outside the gene matches. The germline CDR1 and CDR2 sequences are MDHEN and SYDVKM. The CDR3 DNA reads as TGTGCCAGCAGTTTATTTCCCCTGGGACAGTGGACTGGAAACACCATATATTTT. This gives the protein CASSLFPLGQWTGNTIYF.

The gene calls are TRBV5-4 and TRBJ2-5, with TRBD2 as a possible D gene (6 bases). The CDR3 is 13 residues long. Germline V gives CDR1 SGHNT, CDR2 YYREEE (reference sequence). The V gene lost 4 bases and the J gene lost 2 bases, with 9 bases spanning the gap. CDR3 bases: TGTGCCAGCAGCGGGACTGTTCAAGAGACCCAGTACTTC. Amino acids: CASSGTVQETQYF.

This rearrangement joins TRBV15 to TRBJ1-5, with D perhaps TRBD1 (6 bases). The CDR3 runs to 17 residues. Trimming cost V 3 bases and J 2 bases, with 17 bases left between them. Germline assignment: CDR1 LNHNV and CDR2 YYDKDF (reference sequence). The DNA for the CDR3 is TGTGCCACCAGCAGGGAACAGGGAGGAAGGGGCAATCAGCCCCAGCATTTT. Translating gives CATSREQGGRGNQPQHF.

The chain employs TRBV19 and TRBJ2-1; 8 bases map to TRBD1. The CDR3 is made up of 16 amino acids. In germline, CDR1 is LNHDA, CDR2 SQIVND (reference sequence). After removal of 9 bases from V and 2 bases from J, the junction contained 12 bases not matched to a gene. The CDR3 DNA follows: TGTGCCAGCCAGGGGGCTGGGCAGAGCACCTACAATGAGCAGTTCTTC. Residues: CASQGAGQSTYNEQFF.

The rearrangement links TRBV19 to TRBJ1-5; D ambiguous. The CDR3 has 15 amino acids. Deletions cut 5 bases from V and 6 bases from J, with 17 bases between. The V gene's germline CDR1 is LNHDA and CDR2 SQIVND (reference sequence). CDR3 sequence (DNA): TGTGCCAGTAGTGGTCGTGGGGTCCTAGGTCAGCCCCAGCATTTT. Translating it yields CASSGRGVLGQPQHF.

The rearrangement joins TRBV27 to TRBJ1-5, with D perhaps TRBD1 (5 bases). The CDR3 has 14 amino acids. The ends were cut back, 5 bases at V and 4 bases at J, with 12 bases in the middle. From germline, CDR1 is MNHEY and CDR2 SMNVEV (reference sequence). The CDR3 sequence: CASSVGLENQPQHF. The CDR3 bases are TGTGCCAGCAGTGTGGGACTCGAAAATCAGCCCCAGCATTTT.

J is TRBJ2-3 and V is TRBV6-5; D may be TRBD1 (5 bases). V lost 2 bases, J lost 7 bases, and 16 bases lay in between. The CDR3 runs to 15 residues. Germline V lookup: CDR1 MNHEY, CDR2 SVGAGI. For the CDR3, the DNA is TGTGCCAGCAGTTACGTGGGGCCGGTCGGATATACGCAGTATTTT. Translated, it gives CASSYVGPVGYTQYF.

V is TRBV11-3 and J is TRBJ2-7; 7 bases align to TRBD1. Germline V lookup: CDR1 SGHNT, CDR2 YENEEA. V gave up 4 bases and J gave up 3 bases; unmatched junction bases: 3. This CDR3 is built from 13 residues. The CDR3: CASSSRQGYEQYF. Here the CDR3 DNA reads TGTGCCAGCAGCTCAAGACAGGGCTACGAGCAGTACTTC.

V usage is TRBV18 and J usage is TRBJ2-7; 12 bases map to TRBD1. The CDR3 length is 18 residues. Trimming took 3 bases from V and 2 from J; bases not matched to a gene: 11. From germline, CDR1 is KGHSH and CDR2 LQKENI. CDR3 sequence (DNA): TGTGCCAGCTCACCGACCGGGACAGGGGGCACGGGGGCCTACGAGCAGTACTTC. Translated, it gives CASSPTGTGGTGAYEQYF.

The rearrangement links TRBV5-1 to TRBJ2-3, with TRBD1 as a possible D gene (6 bases). Germline V CDR1 and CDR2: SGHRS, YFSETQ. Between the trimmed V and J ends, which lost 0 bases and 1 base, there was a span of 9 bases. CDR3 length equals 15 residues. CDR3 coding DNA: TGCGCCAGCAGCTTGGCCTCAGGGGGCACAGATACGCAGTATTTT. This translates into CASSLASGGTDTQYF.

V usage is TRBV5-4 and J usage is TRBJ1-2; D gene uncertain. The germline gives CDR1 SGHNT, CDR2 YYREEE (reference sequence). Trimming pared 4 bases from V and 8 bases from J, leaving 12 bases between. The CDR3 covers 12 residues. The CDR3 spells CASSRGEEGYTF. CDR3 in DNA: TGTGCCAGCAGCCGCGGCGAGGAAGGCTACACCTTC.

Only a few counts were recorded for this clone. The chain recombines TRBV7-6 with TRBJ2-1; D not resolved. Germline CDR1 is SGHVS and CDR2 is FNYEAQ. The CDR3 covers 13 residues. The V end was cut by 8 bases, the J end by 6 bases, with 14 bases between. In DNA form, the CDR3 reads TGTGCCAGCCCGCGACTCTCTACCAATGAGCAGTTCTTC. Residues: CASPRLSTNEQFF.

The chain combines TRBV28 with TRBJ2-2; no clear D gene. Germline loops: CDR1 MDHEN, CDR2 SYDVKM. The CDR3 runs 14 residues. V was cut by 10 bases and J by 0 bases, with 12 bases left in between. The CDR3 DNA follows: TGTGCCACCACACCAGGCCCGAACACCGGGGAGCTGTTTTTT. Protein: CATTPGPNTGELFF.

This rearrangement joins TRBV11-2 to TRBJ1-2; D possibly corresponds to TRBD1 (5 bases). CDR1 is SGHAT and CDR2 is FQNNGV in the germline V gene. CDR3 size: 15 residues. V was pared by 5 bases and J by 8 bases, with 21 bases between. CDR3 in amino acids: CASSLGAPRVFGYTF. CDR3 in DNA: TGTGCCAGCAGCCTAGGGGCACCGAGGGTTTTCGGCTACACCTTC.